The 23 T cell receptor beta chains in this list originate from one sample, sequenced in a study of tissue T cells after allogeneic stem cell transplantation (dated by TCRdb to the early 2020s). Preparation of the library involved the immunoSEQ multiplex PCR assay. TCRdb limited this immuneACCESS table to in-frame rearrangements with V and J called. A share of clones is missing; checked studies link under half to unresolved V genes, and the rest is unexplained. For this sample the table gives tens of thousands of clones, of which around 70% were detected only once. The ten top clones hold less than 0.8% of the sample. The sample was spleen. The receptors come from a female BALB/c mouse in good health. This strain is characterized by the MHC haplotype H2-d.

Comments on this clone: Gene names denote mouse genes. The CDR3 goes on 1 residue after the read ends, and that part is filled in from the germline J gene. The chain has TRBV31 and TRBJ1-2; perhaps TRBD1 as D (5 bases). The V gene's germline CDR1 is GKSSPN and CDR2 SITVG. CDR3 length equals 12 residues. V dropped 0 bases and J dropped 6 bases, with 8 bases sitting between them. CDR3 bases read: TGTGCCTGGAGTCTAGGGGTGACCGACTACACC. It translates to CAWSLGVTDYT. The full-length CDR3 reads as CAWSLGVTDYTF.

As regards this clone: Gene names follow the mouse nomenclature. The read stops 1 residue short of the end of the CDR3; the missing end is completed from the germline J gene. The chain links TRBV29 to TRBJ1-5; 7 positions agree with TRBD1. This CDR3 region has 14 residues. Germline V CDR1 and CDR2: MSHET, SYDVDS. The J segment lost 3 bases and the V segment lost 6 bases, leaving 5 bases of the junction unmatched. The sequenced part of the CDR3 DNA is TGTGCTAGCAGCTACAGGGGAGGCAACCAGGCTCCGCTT. Translated, it gives CASSYRGGNQAPL. The entire CDR3 protein reads CASSYRGGNQAPLF.

Regarding this clone: Here the gene names and germline are mouse. The read stops 1 residue short of the end of the CDR3; the missing end is completed from the germline J gene. Other DNA sequences within the sample encode an identical CDR3. This chain connects TRBV5 to TRBJ2-3; D ambiguous. Trimming removed 2 bases at V and 0 bases at J, with 6 bases between. The CDR3 loop spans 14 amino acids. The germline gives CDR1 LGHNA, CDR2 YNLKQL (reference sequence). The sequenced part of the CDR3 DNA is TGTGCCAGCAGCCAAAGAGACAGTGCAGAAACGCTGTAT. Encoded protein: CASSQRDSAETLY. The CDR3 as a whole reads CASSQRDSAETLYF.

As to this clone: Genes and germline are mouse. Coverage ceases 1 residue before the CDR3 finishes, and the germline J gene fills in the end. The J gene is TRBJ1-4, the V gene TRBV19, with TRBD1 as a possible D gene (6 bases). The CDR3 runs to 15 residues. Germline V gene lookup returns CDR1 FNHDT and CDR2 SITEND (reference sequence). V was clipped by 1 base and J by 3 bases, with 10 bases between them. CDR3 DNA, as far as it was read: TGTGCCAGCAGTATATCCGGGACAACCAACGAAAGATTATTT. As protein: CASSISGTTNERLF. In full, the CDR3 is CASSISGTTNERLFF.

On this clone: Gene labels here are mouse ones. The CDR3 goes on 1 residue after the read ends, and that part is filled in from the germline J gene. The rearrangement links TRBV1 to TRBJ1-4; 7 bases map to TRBD1. V gave up 3 bases and J gave up 4 bases; unmatched junction bases: 2. Germline CDR1 reads NSQYPW; CDR2 reads LRSPGD (reference sequence). The CDR3 loop spans 14 amino acids. The CDR3 DNA, read in part, is TGCACCTGCAGTGCTGGACAGGACAACGAAAGATTATTT. This sequence encodes CTCSAGQDNERLF. The CDR3 reads in full as CTCSAGQDNERLFF. The full variable domain, its missing parts supplied by reference TRBV1 and TRBJ1-4, is VTLLEQNPRWRLVPRGQAVNLRCILKNSQYPWMSWYQQDLQKQLQWLFTLRSPGDKEVKSLPGADYLATRVTDTELRLQVANMSQGRTLYCTCSAGQDNERLFFGHGTKLSVL.

Comments on this clone: Germline and genes: mouse. The sequence runs out 1 residue before the end of the CDR3; the remainder is reconstructed from the germline J gene. The chain combines TRBV20 with TRBJ1-2; a weak D match, TRBD1 (6 bases). Germline loops: CDR1 GFQATS, CDR2 STVNSAI. This CDR3 spans 15 amino acids. Trimming took 2 bases from V and 1 from J, leaving 14 bases between them. CDR3 in amino acids: CGARTGRGKNSDYTF. CDR3 DNA, as far as it was read: TGTGGTGCTAGGACAGGGAGGGGAAAAAACTCCGACTACACC.

Note on this clone: Gene names denote mouse genes. The read is 1 residue too short to cover the CDR3 end, so that end is filled in from the germline J gene. J is TRBJ2-5 and V is TRBV13-2, with D uncertain. The CDR3 is made up of 10 amino acids. Trimming pared 3 bases from V and 11 bases from J, leaving 7 bases between. Germline-derived CDR1 and CDR2 are NNHNN and SYGAGS (reference sequence). This CDR3 is CASGAPGQYF. The DNA read from the CDR3 is TGTGCCAGCGGTGCCCCCGGCCAGTAC.

A remark on this clone: Each gene name is a mouse one. The read ends 1 residue before the CDR3 terminus; that terminus is restored from the germline J gene. The chain uses TRBV5 and TRBJ2-1; D possibly corresponds to TRBD2 (5 bases). The CDR3 spans 16 residues. Between the trimmed V and J ends, which lost 0 bases and 2 bases, there was a span of 11 bases. The germline CDR1 and CDR2 sequences are LGHNA and YNLKQL (reference sequence). The sequenced part of the CDR3 DNA is TGTGCCAGCAGCCAAGATGGCGCCTGGGACTATGCTGAGCAGTTC. It specifies CASSQDGAWDYAEQF. The whole CDR3 reads CASSQDGAWDYAEQFF.

This clone is a singleton in its sample. Germline and genes: mouse. The sequence runs out 1 residue before the end of the CDR3; the remainder is reconstructed from the germline J gene. The rearrangement joins TRBV5 to TRBJ1-1; D not certain. Germline V gives CDR1 LGHNA, CDR2 YNLKQL (reference sequence). This CDR3 has 11 residues. Trimming shortened V by 4 bases and J by 4 bases, and 4 bases separated the two germline ends. The covered CDR3 bases are TGTGCCAGCAGCCCCGGCACAGAAGTCTTC. This gives the protein CASSPGTEVF. The full CDR3 is CASSPGTEVFF.

As for this clone: Gene names are mouse gene names. The read terminates 1 residue ahead of where the CDR3 ends, so the germline J gene completes it. V is TRBV2 and J is TRBJ1-3, with a possible D match to TRBD1 (5 bases). CDR1 and CDR2 from the germline V gene are LGHNA and YSYQKL. This CDR3 is built from 16 residues. The V end was cut by 0 bases, the J end by 0 bases, with 9 bases between. CDR3 DNA (partial): TGTGCCAGCAGCCAAGACCGGGGCCTTTCTGGAAATACGCTCTAT. The encoded protein is CASSQDRGLSGNTLY. The whole CDR3 sequence is CASSQDRGLSGNTLYF. The full variable domain, completed using reference TRBV2 and TRBJ1-3, is DPKIIQKPKYLVAVTGSEKILICEQYLGHNAMYWYRQSAKKPLEFMFSYSYQKLMDNQTASSRFQPQSSKKNHLDLQITALKPDDSATYFCASSQDRGLSGNTLYFGEGSRLIVV.

About this clone: Gene names are the mouse ones. The CDR3 is cut off 1 residue early in the read; its end comes from the germline J gene. The chain links TRBV2 to TRBJ2-5; D is uncertain. The germline gives CDR1 LGHNA, CDR2 YSYQKL. Trimming removed 0 bases from V and 6 bases from J, with 4 bases in between. The CDR3 has 12 amino acids. The CDR3 protein is CASSQDRDTQYF. Partial CDR3 DNA: TGTGCCAGCAGCCAAGATAGGGACACCCAGTAC.

A word on this clone: Germline and genes: mouse. The CDR3 is cut off 1 residue early in the read; its end comes from the germline J gene. This sequence joins TRBV31 and TRBJ2-1, with TRBD1 matching over 8 bases. The V and J ends lost 0 bases and 6 bases, in that order; junction bases with no gene match: 4. Germline V gene lookup returns CDR1 GKSSPN and CDR2 SITVG. This CDR3 spans 14 amino acids. CDR3 bases read: TGTGCCTGGAGTCTACACAGGGGGAGTGCTGAGCAGTTC. This codes for CAWSLHRGSAEQF. The entire CDR3 reads CAWSLHRGSAEQFF.

Turning to this clone: Any gene name here is a mouse gene name. The read terminates 1 residue before the CDR3 end, so the remaining end is supplied by the germline J gene. Within the sample, other DNA sequences also encode this same CDR3. The rearrangement links TRBV5 to TRBJ2-5, with TRBD1 as a possible D gene (6 bases). Germline V gives CDR1 LGHNA, CDR2 YNLKQL (reference sequence). The CDR3 is made up of 15 amino acids. Trimming pared 0 bases from V and 0 bases from J, leaving 7 bases between. CDR3 sequence reads: CASSQEGGNQDTQYF. The CDR3 bases that were read are TGTGCCAGCAGCCAAGAAGGGGGAAACCAAGACACCCAGTAC.

This clone has only a few counts. The gene symbols are mouse symbols. With the read ending 1 residue before the CDR3 end, the germline J gene is used to fill in that end. The chain employs TRBV14 and TRBJ1-4; TRBD1 is a possible D gene (6 bases). CDR1 is SGHDT, CDR2 FRDEAV, per germline. The V gene lost 5 bases and the J gene lost 0 bases, with 11 bases spanning the gap. This CDR3 has 15 amino acids. The sequenced part of the CDR3 DNA is TGTGCCAGCAGACCACAGGGTATTTCCAACGAAAGATTATTT. This sequence encodes CASRPQGISNERLF. The full CDR3 protein reads CASRPQGISNERLFF.

A remark on this clone: Mouse names are used for the genes. From the germline J gene comes the end of the CDR3, since the read stops 1 residue before it. This rearrangement joins TRBV3 to TRBJ2-1, with 8 bases lining up with TRBD1. The junction had 3 bases not matched to a gene; V was cut back by 1 base and J by 4 bases. There are 15 residues in the CDR3. Per the germline V gene, CDR1 is SNHLY and CDR2 is FYNGKV (reference sequence). CDR3 sequence: CASSLEGTGYAEQFF. Incomplete CDR3 DNA: TGTGCCAGCAGCTTAGAAGGGACAGGATATGCTGAGCAGTTC.

To note about this clone: Genes and germline come from the mouse. From the germline J gene comes the end of the CDR3, since the read stops 1 residue before it. The chain links TRBV19 to TRBJ2-1; possibly TRBD2 for D (6 bases). In germline, CDR1 is FNHDT, CDR2 SITEND (reference sequence). V lost 7 bases to trimming and J lost 3 bases, with 8 bases between them. There are 12 residues in the CDR3. The part of the CDR3 DNA that was read is TGTGCCAGCCCGGGGGGCTATGCTGAGCAGTTC. This translates into CASPGGYAEQF. The full CDR3 protein is CASPGGYAEQFF. Based on the CDR3 plus reference TRBV19 and TRBJ2-1, the full variable domain is GGIITQTPKFLIGQEGQKLTLKCQQNFNHDTMYWYRQDSGKGLRLIYYSITENDLQKGDLSEGYDASREKKSSFSLTVTSAQKNEMAVFLCASPGGYAEQFFGPGTRLTVL.

Remarks on this clone: All gene names here are mouse names. The sequenced fragment ends 1 residue before the CDR3 boundary, so the rest is inferred from the germline J gene. The chain links TRBV13-1 to TRBJ2-2; 8 bases match TRBD1. The J segment lost 6 bases and the V segment lost 4 bases, leaving 2 bases of the junction unmatched. Germline CDR1 NSHNY, CDR2 SYGAGN. This CDR3 is 13 amino acids long. The DNA read from the CDR3 is TGTGCCAGCAGTCCAGGGGGCCCCGGGCAGCTCTAC. Its protein product is CASSPGGPGQLY. The full CDR3 is CASSPGGPGQLYF.

Note on this clone: Genes and germline come from the mouse. Read coverage stops 1 residue before the CDR3 terminus; the germline J gene supplies the remainder. The V call is TRBV13-1, the J call TRBJ1-1, with D possibly TRBD1 on 6 matching bases. Germline lookup yields CDR1 NSHNY and CDR2 SYGAGN. This CDR3 is 14 amino acids long. Trimming removed 0 bases at V and 3 bases at J, with 9 bases between. Here the CDR3 reads CASSDDRTDTEVFF. The CDR3 DNA, read in part, is TGTGCCAGCAGTGATGATAGGACAGACACAGAAGTCTTC.

In the case of this clone: Mouse germline and gene names are used. The read ends 1 residue shy of where the CDR3 ends; the end is completed using the germline J gene. The chain combines TRBV13-2 with TRBJ2-3, with 8 bases lining up with TRBD2. The CDR3 runs to 14 residues. V was pared by 2 bases and J by 4 bases, with 3 bases of the junction left unmatched. Germline loops: CDR1 NNHNN, CDR2 SYGAGS (reference sequence). CDR3 DNA, as far as it was read: TGTGCCAGCGGTGAGGGGGGGCGCCCAGAAACGCTGTAT. Its protein is CASGEGGRPETLY. Given in full, the CDR3 is CASGEGGRPETLYF.

Comment on this clone: Genes and germline come from the mouse. CDR3 in amino acids: CASSQDSGAQDTQYF. The sequenced part of the CDR3 DNA is TGTGCCAGCAGCCAAGATTCAGGGGCCCAAGACACCCAGTAC. This chain links TRBV5 with TRBJ2-5, with a possible D match to TRBD1 (6 bases). The read ends 1 residue shy of where the CDR3 ends; the end is completed using the germline J gene. The ends were cut back, 0 bases at V and 2 bases at J, with 9 bases in the middle. Germline lookup yields CDR1 LGHNA and CDR2 YNLKQL (reference sequence). CDR3 length: 15 residues.

In its sample, this clone was seen once. Gene names denote mouse genes. The CDR3 end is not reached by the read, which stops 1 residue before it; the germline J gene fills it in. The rearrangement links TRBV5 to TRBJ1-1; D remains unclear. Trimming removed 0 bases at V and 7 bases at J, with 0 bases between. This CDR3 is 10 amino acids long. The V gene's germline CDR1 is LGHNA and CDR2 YNLKQL (reference sequence). The chain's CDR3 is CASSQEEVFF. The sequenced part of the CDR3 DNA is TGTGCCAGCAGCCAAGAAGAAGTCTTC.

In the case of this clone: Gene names are mouse gene names. The read ends 1 residue early relative to the CDR3; the germline J gene fills the gap. This chain uses TRBV19 with TRBJ1-2; the match to TRBD1 covers 9 bases. The germline CDR1 and CDR2 sequences are FNHDT and SITEND (reference sequence). The CDR3 sequence is 12 residues long. Unmatched junction bases numbered 0, after V lost 5 bases and J lost 4 bases. Incomplete CDR3 DNA: TGTGCCAGCAGGGACAGGGGCTCCGACTACACC. Protein: CASRDRGSDYT. The full CDR3 sequence reads CASRDRGSDYTF.

With respect to this clone: Germline and genes: mouse. The CDR3 end lies 1 residue beyond the end of the read and is filled in from the germline J gene. This chain uses TRBV13-3 with TRBJ2-5; D ambiguous. In germline, CDR1 is NNHDY, CDR2 SYVADS. There are 13 residues in the CDR3. With 1 base removed from V and 0 bases from J, the gap between germline ends came to 3 bases. Partial CDR3 DNA: TGTGCCAGCAGTGATACTAACCAAGACACCCAGTAC. Its translation: CASSDTNQDTQY. The CDR3 reads in full as CASSDTNQDTQYF.